The 24 T cell receptor beta chains below were found in one sample sequenced in a study of regulatory T cells in long-lasting Graves disease. Relying on iRepertoire HTBI primers and Arm-PCR of CDR3 regions, the team built TCR beta libraries. One entry per CDR3 protein, called by TCRdb with MiXCR from the multiplex PCR reads. The sample consists of a few hundred thousand distinct CDR3 sequences, less than 30% of them appearing once. Indicated time point: persistent/refractory GD, antithyroid drugs over 5 years with positive TRAb. PBMC RNA served as the TCR library source. Material: peripheral blood mononuclear cells (PBMCs), obtained when the disease was refractory, from a patient treated with antithyroid drugs. These receptors all stem from a woman in her thirties or forties with Graves disease.

There are many counts of this clonotype. V and J are TRBV28 and TRBJ2-5; perhaps TRBD2 as D (5 bases). The V gene lost 3 bases and the J gene lost 1 base, with 15 bases spanning the gap. Germline V gene lookup returns CDR1 MDHEN and CDR2 SYDVKM. The CDR3 is 16 amino acids. In DNA form, the CDR3 reads TGTGCCAGCAGTTTCGACCATCTAGCTTCCCAAGAGACCCAGTACTTC. It yields the protein CASSFDHLASQETQYF.

This clonotype came up many times. The chain uses TRBV11-2 and TRBJ2-2; no clear D gene. The CDR3 consists of 14 residues. Germline CDR1 SGHAT, CDR2 FQNNGV. Trimming took off 0 bases at V and 6 bases at J, with 8 bases between the two ends. CDR3 bases: TGTGCCAGCAGCTTAGATGGTCGGGCCGGGGAGCTGTTTTTT. Translation: CASSLDGRAGELFF. Drawing the rest from reference TRBV11-2 and TRBJ2-2, the complete variable domain is EAGVAQSPRYKIIEKRQSVAFWCNPISGHATLYWYQQILGQGPKLLIQFQNNGVVDDSQLPKDRFSAERLKGVDSTLKIQPAKLEDSAVYLCASSLDGRAGELFFGEGSRLTVL.

The chain is built from TRBV20-1 and TRBJ2-1; 9 bases map to TRBD2. This CDR3 is built from 17 residues. Looked up from germline, CDR1 is DFQATT and CDR2 is SNEGSKA (reference sequence). J was trimmed by 0 bases and V by 3 bases; bases with no gene match: 9. The DNA for the CDR3 is TGCAGTGCTAGTGATGTAGCGGGAGTCTTCTCCTACAATGAGCAGTTCTTC. It specifies CSASDVAGVFSYNEQFF.

This clonotype was picked up many times. The J gene is TRBJ1-2, the V gene TRBV6-1, with D uncertain. CDR1 is MNHNS, CDR2 SASEGT, per germline. Trimming removed 7 bases from V and 8 bases from J, with 20 bases in between. CDR3 length: 14 amino acids. CDR3 DNA: TGTGCCAGCACCCTCGCGGAGGGTGGATGGGGCTACACCTTC. Residues: CASTLAEGGWGYTF.

CDR3 sequence (DNA): TGTGCCAGCAAGGACAGCTCCTATAATTCACCCCTCCACTTT. Protein: CASKDSSYNSPLHF. The chain links TRBV25-1 to TRBJ1-6; D possibly corresponds to TRBD1 (6 bases). CDR1 and CDR2 (germline): MGHDK, SYGVNS. CDR3 size: 14 residues. V gave up 7 bases and J gave up 0 bases, with 7 bases separating them.

This clonotype was picked up a small number of times. The chain links TRBV6-1 to TRBJ2-1, with 11 bases identical to TRBD2. The CDR3 is made up of 16 amino acids. From germline, CDR1 is MNHNS and CDR2 SASEGT. With V trimmed by 3 bases and J by 2 bases, 3 bases remained unmatched. The DNA for the CDR3 is TGTGCCAGCAGTGATTGGGGACTAGCGGCCTACAATGAGCAGTTCTTC. It translates to CASSDWGLAAYNEQFF.

V is TRBV5-6 and J is TRBJ1-5, with D unresolved. This CDR3 is built from 16 residues. V shed 0 bases and J shed 5 bases, with 15 bases lying between them. Germline loops: CDR1 SGHDT, CDR2 YYEEEE. The CDR3 DNA reads as TGTGCCAGCAGCTTGGCCACGGGGTTCTTCGATCAGCCCCAGCATTTT. Translation gives CASSLATGFFDQPQHF.

On this clonotype: A much more abundant neighbour one base away suggests this may be a read error. The chain has TRBV28 and TRBJ2-7, with D tentatively TRBD1 (5 bases). V dropped 3 bases and J dropped 1 base, with 13 bases sitting between them. The CDR3 is 15 residues long. Per germline, CDR1 MDHEN and CDR2 SYDVKM. The CDR3 loop reads CASSFVGASSYEQYF. The DNA for the CDR3 is TGTGCCAGCAGTTTCGTAGGGGCCTCTTCCTACGAGCAGTACTTC.

The chain recombines TRBV2 with TRBJ2-7, with 7 bases identical to TRBD1. The germline V gene encodes CDR1 SNHLY and CDR2 FYNNEI. Unmatched junction bases numbered 11, after V lost 5 bases and J lost 1 base. This CDR3 comprises 16 residues. The CDR3 bases are TGTGCCAGCAGTCGATCCGGGACAGCGCATTCCTACGAGCAGTACTTC. It codes for CASSRSGTAHSYEQYF.

The J gene is TRBJ2-7, the V gene TRBV20-1; D is perhaps TRBD2 (6 bases). CDR1 is DFQATT, CDR2 SNEGSKA, per germline (reference sequence). This CDR3 is built from 13 residues. V lost 8 bases and J lost 2, with 16 bases in between. CDR3 loop: CSSYSGRPYEQYF. CDR3 nucleotide sequence: TGCAGTTCCTATAGTGGGAGGCCCTACGAGCAGTACTTC.

This clonotype was seen more than once but under ten times. The rearrangement links TRBV20-1 to TRBJ2-7; D is uncertain. Trimming removed 5 bases at V and 0 bases at J, with 11 bases between. There are 13 residues in the CDR3. From germline, CDR1 is DFQATT and CDR2 SNEGSKA (reference sequence). The CDR3 DNA sequence: TGCAGTGCTCGCTACAGAAGCTCCTACGAGCAGTACTTC. This gives the protein CSARYRSSYEQYF.

In its sample, this clonotype was seen a few times. The chain carries TRBV19 and TRBJ1-1; D gene uncertain. The CDR3 sequence is 11 residues long. V was shortened by 7 bases and J by 5 bases, with 8 bases between the two germline ends. Germline CDR1 reads LNHDA; CDR2 reads SQIVND (reference sequence). CDR3 sequence reads: CASTSHTEAFF. The DNA for the CDR3 is TGTGCCAGTACCTCCCATACTGAAGCTTTCTTT. The full variable domain, rest sourced from reference TRBV19 and TRBJ1-1, is DGGITQSPKYLFRKEGQNVTLSCEQNLNHDAMYWYRQDPGQGLRLIYYSQIVNDFQKGDIAEGYSVSREKKESFPLTVTSAQKNPTAFYLCASTSHTEAFFGQGTRLTVV.

V gene TRBV9 combines with J gene TRBJ2-3, with 11 bases identical to TRBD2. The CDR3 extends over 16 amino acids. Germline V gene lookup returns CDR1 SGDLS and CDR2 YYNGEE. V dropped 3 bases and J dropped 2; count of bases not matched to a gene: 5. The CDR3 coding sequence is TGTGCCAGCAGCGGAACTAGCGGGAGAACCACAGATACGCAGTATTTT. It encodes CASSGTSGRTTDTQYF.

This sequence joins TRBV9 and TRBJ2-1, with D possibly matching TRBD2 (6 bases). Germline V gene data show CDR1 as SGDLS and CDR2 as YYNGEE. V lost 1 base to trimming and J lost 3 bases, with 14 bases between them. The CDR3 consists of 16 residues. The CDR3 loop is CASSVSKTSLYNEQFF. The CDR3 DNA sequence: TGTGCCAGCAGCGTATCGAAGACTAGTCTCTACAATGAGCAGTTCTTC.

About this clonotype: This could be a read error, since a much larger clone is one nucleotide away. The chain joins TRBV19 to TRBJ2-6; D unclear. V gave up 6 bases and J gave up 2 bases, with 17 bases separating them. The CDR3 extends over 17 amino acids. CDR1 and CDR2 from the germline V gene are LNHDA and SQIVND (reference sequence). The DNA of the CDR3 is TGTGCCAGTAGAGGGTGGCCAGGCGTTACTGGGGCCAACGTCCTGACTTTC. Its protein product is CASRGWPGVTGANVLTF.

The V call is TRBV28, the J call TRBJ2-3; 8 bases align to TRBD2. There are 15 residues in the CDR3. The germline gives CDR1 MDHEN, CDR2 SYDVKM. J gave up 1 base and V 4 bases, and 4 bases lay outside the gene matches. Here the CDR3 DNA reads TGTGCCAGCAGTTCCCTCGGGGGGGGCACAGATACGCAGTATTTT. It translates to CASSSLGGGTDTQYF.

A single count supports this clonotype. The chain has TRBV6-5 and TRBJ2-1; 8 bases fit TRBD2. The CDR3 contains 16 residues. Unmatched junction bases numbered 6, after V lost 0 bases and J lost 5 bases. Germline V gives CDR1 MNHEY, CDR2 SVGAGI. The CDR3 spells CASSYSAGVSHNEQFF. The DNA of the CDR3 is TGTGCCAGCAGTTACTCAGCGGGAGTTTCCCACAATGAGCAGTTCTTC.

About this clonotype itself: Since no conserved phenylalanine or tryptophan closes the CDR3, a read error is the likely cause. The genes are TRBV28 and TRBJ2-7, with D possibly being TRBD2 (5 bases). V lost 3 bases and J lost 5, with 11 bases in between. The CDR3 totals 13 residues. The germline V gene has CDR1 MDHEN and CDR2 SYDVKM. The CDR3 sequence is CASSFRGFNEQYL. The CDR3 DNA sequence: TGTGCCAGCAGTTTTAGAGGGTTCAACGAGCAGTACCTC.

The CDR3 reads CASSLPLTGNTIYF. The CDR3 nucleotides are TGTGCCAGCAGTTTACCCCTAACTGGAAACACCATATATTTT. The chain links TRBV28 to TRBJ1-3; unclear D gene. The CDR3 consists of 14 residues. Germline V gene lookup returns CDR1 MDHEN and CDR2 SYDVKM. V was pared by 2 bases and J by 2 bases, with 7 bases between.

J is TRBJ2-2 and V is TRBV6-5; no firm D call. CDR3 length equals 17 residues. Trimming removed 4 bases at V and 0 bases at J, with 15 bases between. In germline, CDR1 is MNHEY, CDR2 SVGAGI. CDR3 region: CASSLNLRRTNTGELFF. In DNA form, the CDR3 reads TGTGCCAGCAGTTTGAACCTAAGACGTACGAACACCGGGGAGCTGTTTTTT.

This clonotype appeared many times. The chain employs TRBV12-3 or TRBV12-4 and TRBJ2-1; 8 bases map to TRBD2. This CDR3 spans 15 amino acids. The junction had 7 bases not matched to a gene; V was cut back by 3 bases and J by 6 bases. DNA of the CDR3: TGTGCCAGCAGTTTTGGGCGGGAGGCCTTCAATGAGCAGTTCTTC. This gives the protein CASSFGREAFNEQFF.

This clonotype was counted a few times. The rearrangement links TRBV12-3 or TRBV12-4 to TRBJ1-1; D uncertain. The CDR3 runs 14 residues. Trimming took 7 bases from V and 1 from J, leaving 13 bases between them. The CDR3 is CASTLTSANTEAFF. The CDR3 DNA reads TGTGCCAGCACCTTAACTTCGGCGAACACTGAAGCTTTCTTT.

The chain couples TRBV20-1 to TRBJ2-7; 10 bases match TRBD1. Per the germline V gene, CDR1 is DFQATT and CDR2 is SNEGSKA (reference sequence). The CDR3 runs to 15 residues. V lost 5 bases, J lost 4 bases, and 11 bases stayed unmatched. DNA for the CDR3: TGCAGTGCTCCCCAGTTTTGGGGACAGGGGTACGAGCAGTACTTC. It encodes CSAPQFWGQGYEQYF.

The chain joins TRBV10-3 to TRBJ2-3; 12 bases align to TRBD2. The trim removed 5 bases at V and 7 bases at J, leaving 10 bases unmatched. Germline CDR1 ENHRY, CDR2 SYGVKD. The CDR3 sequence is 16 residues long. In nucleotides, the CDR3 is TGTGCCATCAGTCCCCCGACTAGCGGGAGAATAAATACGCAGTATTTT. It encodes CAISPPTSGRINTQYF.